The rows below give T cell receptor beta chains drawn from one sample of a study of T-cell reconstitution after alpha-beta-depleted transplantation in children. TCRdb called the PCR reads again in MiXCR, with one record for every CDR3 protein. The sample yields more than 200,000 distinct CDR3 sequences, more than 20% seen once. The input for sequencing was PBMCs, mostly from graft donor cells, taken 360 days after TCRalphabeta/CD19-depleted stem cell transplant. The receptors shown here come from a female patient aged 2 to 10 who had a stem cell transplant for congenital amegakaryocytic thrombocytopenia, so the T cells may come from the graft donor. Both conserved end residues are part of each CDR3. The order of the fields is D gene, V gene, J gene, clone size, CDR3 DNA, CDR3 protein. The D gene is left open where the match is weak. Only part of the rows carry a size: once, few, many, or a class if the clone is expanded.

d_gene: -
v_gene: TRBV4-1
j_gene: TRBJ2-3
abundance: few
CDR3nt: TGCGCCAGCAGCCTGACTCCCTCGGCGGGGGCGCAAGATACGCAGTATTTT
CDR3aa: CASSLTPSAGAQDTQYF

d_gene: -
v_gene: TRBV6-2/TRBV6-3
j_gene: TRBJ2-3
abundance: -
CDR3nt: TGTGCCAGCAGTTACCTGTGGGGCACAGATACGCAGTATTTT
CDR3aa: CASSYLWGTDTQYF

d_gene: -
v_gene: TRBV20-1
j_gene: TRBJ1-1
abundance: -
CDR3nt: TGCAGTGCGGAAAGGGTGGGGCGCATGAACACTGAAGCTTTCTTT
CDR3aa: CSAERVGRMNTEAFF

d_gene: -
v_gene: TRBV5-1
j_gene: TRBJ1-1
abundance: few
CDR3nt: TGCGCCAGCAGCTTGAAGCTGGGGGACACTGAAGCTTTCTTT
CDR3aa: CASSLKLGDTEAFF

d_gene: -
v_gene: TRBV28
j_gene: TRBJ2-7
abundance: -
CDR3nt: TGTGCCAGCAGGGACCCCGCGAGCGAGCAGTACTTC
CDR3aa: CASRDPASEQYF

d_gene: TRBD2
v_gene: TRBV12-3/TRBV12-4
j_gene: TRBJ2-2
abundance: -
CDR3nt: TGTGCCAGCAGAGGGGGACTAGCGAACACCGGGGAGCTGTTTTTT
CDR3aa: CASRGGLANTGELFF

d_gene: TRBD1
v_gene: TRBV12-3/TRBV12-4
j_gene: TRBJ1-2
abundance: few
CDR3nt: TGTGCCAGCAGTTTAGCGACGTTCCGGGACAGAGGGGGCTACACCTTC
CDR3aa: CASSLATFRDRGGYTF

d_gene: TRBD2
v_gene: TRBV4-2
j_gene: TRBJ2-3
abundance: -
CDR3nt: TGTGCCAGCAGCCAAGGTCGGGAGGCAGCGTCTGCAGATACGCAGTATTTT
CDR3aa: CASSQGREAASADTQYF

d_gene: -
v_gene: TRBV5-1
j_gene: TRBJ1-1
abundance: few
CDR3nt: TGCGCCAGCAGCTTGGTGGCTGAGGCTGGCTCTGAAGCTTTCTTT
CDR3aa: CASSLVAEAGSEAFF

d_gene: TRBD2
v_gene: TRBV20-1
j_gene: TRBJ2-5
abundance: few
CDR3nt: TGCAGTGCTAGAGGCAGGGGACTAGCGGGCCTCCTCTCCCAAGAGACCCAGTACTTC
CDR3aa: CSARGRGLAGLLSQETQYF

d_gene: -
v_gene: TRBV12-3/TRBV12-4
j_gene: TRBJ2-6
abundance: -
CDR3nt: TGTGCCAGCAGTCCCTACTCTGGGGCCAACGTCCTGACTTTC
CDR3aa: CASSPYSGANVLTF

d_gene: -
v_gene: TRBV10-3
j_gene: TRBJ2-5
abundance: few
CDR3nt: TGTGCCATCAGCGGACCCTCCAAAGAGACCCAGTACTTC
CDR3aa: CAISGPSKETQYF

d_gene: -
v_gene: TRBV13
j_gene: TRBJ1-3
abundance: few
CDR3nt: TGTGCCAGCAGCTTAGCCCCACGGAGGAGCACCATATATTTT
CDR3aa: CASSLAPRRSTIYF

d_gene: -
v_gene: TRBV28
j_gene: TRBJ2-7
abundance: -
CDR3nt: TGTGCCAGCAGTTTGGGCACCTGGTCACGCGAGCAGTACTTC
CDR3aa: CASSLGTWSREQYF

d_gene: TRBD2
v_gene: TRBV7-3
j_gene: TRBJ2-5
abundance: -
CDR3nt: TGTGCCAGCAGCTGGGGACTAGCGGGAGGTGAAGAGACCCAGTACTTC
CDR3aa: CASSWGLAGGEETQYF

d_gene: TRBD2
v_gene: TRBV5-1
j_gene: TRBJ2-7
abundance: few
CDR3nt: TGCGCCAGCAGCTTGGATGCTAGCGGGACGGTGGCCTACGAGCAGTACTTC
CDR3aa: CASSLDASGTVAYEQYF

d_gene: -
v_gene: TRBV24-1
j_gene: TRBJ2-3
abundance: -
CDR3nt: TGTGCCACCAGTGATTCCTTAACAGATACGCAGTATTTT
CDR3aa: CATSDSLTDTQYF

d_gene: TRBD1
v_gene: TRBV10-3
j_gene: TRBJ1-2
abundance: few
CDR3nt: TGTGCCATCAGTGAGTCTTGGACAGGGGCCCGCACCTTC
CDR3aa: CAISESWTGARTF